The 32 T cell receptor beta chains listed next were all sequenced from one sample in a study of regulatory T cells in long-lasting Graves disease (TCRdb year 2021). Receptor libraries were prepared by multiplex PCR. The sequencing machine was an Illumina HiSeq 4000. To build TCR beta libraries, CDR3 regions were amplified by Arm-PCR using iRepertoire HTBI primers. The public reads were reanalyzed by TCRdb: fastp trimming at Q25, MiXCR alignment, in-frame beta chains only. Each CDR3 protein gets just one entry, which takes the most common genes and DNA from the rows behind it. A total of 400,000 to 500,000 distinct CDR3 sequences appear in this sample, around 15% of them only once. The biggest ten clones account for 17% of the sample. Sample time point, as interpreted from the label and publication: newly diagnosed GD, antithyroid drugs for less than 3 months. For both TCR sequencing and RNA sequencing, RNA was extracted from PBMCs in TRIzol.

This same sample was also taken into another study, of T cells in Graves' hyperthyroidism and ophthalmopathy.

The source was peripheral blood mononuclear cells (PBMCs), collected at new diagnosis, from a patient treated with antithyroid drugs. The receptors come from a woman in her forties or fifties with Graves disease. Donor details come from another sample of the same person, matched by shared clones.

This clonotype was picked up many times. The chain employs TRBV2 and TRBJ2-3; D uncertain. Germline lookup yields CDR1 SNHLY and CDR2 FYNNEI. V dropped 1 base and J dropped 0 bases, with 5 bases sitting between them. The CDR3 consists of 14 residues. The CDR3, as DNA: TGTGCCAGCAGTGAAGGGTGGAGCACAGATACGCAGTATTTT. It encodes CASSEGWSTDTQYF.

This clonotype was seen ten or more times. The chain is built from TRBV7-9 and TRBJ2-7; 8 bases match TRBD1. Germline values: CDR1 SEHNR, CDR2 FQNEAQ (reference sequence). Germline trimming cut 2 bases from V and 5 bases from J; bases unmatched to any gene: 14. This CDR3 has 17 amino acids. The CDR3, as DNA: TGTGCCAGCAGCTTAAAAGCGGGCAGGGGGCCGTTCGACGAGCAGTACTTC. This translates into CASSLKAGRGPFDEQYF.

There are many counts of this clonotype. The rearrangement uses TRBV6-1 and TRBJ2-5; TRBD1 matches 7 bases. Germline-derived CDR1 and CDR2 are MNHNS and SASEGT. The V gene end was trimmed by 7 bases and the J gene end by 4 bases; junction bases not matched to a gene: 15. The CDR3 covers 16 residues. The CDR3 is CASTRSTGASGETQYF. Here the CDR3 DNA reads TGTGCCAGCACCCGCAGCACAGGGGCGTCTGGAGAGACCCAGTACTTC.

This clonotype was counted a few times. The CDR3 DNA is TGCAGTGCTAGAGATCATCGGTGGGGACCCTTGGATGAGCAGTTCTTC. Protein product: CSARDHRWGPLDEQFF. The V and J genes are TRBV20-1 and TRBJ2-1; the D call may be TRBD1 or TRBD2 (5 bases each). Trimming shortened V by 0 bases and J by 8 bases, and 20 bases separated the two germline ends. The CDR3 runs to 16 residues. Germline V gives CDR1 DFQATT, CDR2 SNEGSKA (reference sequence).

The V and J genes are TRBV2 and TRBJ1-5, with 10 bases matching TRBD1. From germline, CDR1 is SNHLY and CDR2 FYNNEI. Trimming cost V 8 bases and J 0 bases; bases outside gene matches: 4. This CDR3 comprises 15 residues. This CDR3 reads CASGGQGNSNQPQHF. The CDR3 DNA is TGTGCCAGCGGGGGACAGGGGAATAGCAATCAGCCCCAGCATTTT.

This clonotype was seen repeatedly, ten times or more. The chain has TRBV6-1 and TRBJ2-5, with a possible D match to TRBD1 (6 bases). The CDR3 runs 13 residues. Germline lookup yields CDR1 MNHNS and CDR2 SASEGT. V gave up 6 bases and J gave up 7 bases, with 15 bases separating them. CDR3 region: CASRNRVKVTQYF. The CDR3 nucleotides read TGTGCCAGCAGGAACAGGGTCAAGGTGACCCAGTACTTC.

This clonotype was picked up many times. J is TRBJ2-1 and V is TRBV28, with D possibly TRBD2 on 5 matching bases. The V gene's germline CDR1 is MDHEN and CDR2 SYDVKM. The CDR3 contains 11 residues. V lost 4 bases, J lost 12 bases, and 10 bases lay in between. The CDR3 DNA sequence: TGTGCCAGCAGTTGGGAGTTTCGGCAGTTCTTC. It translates to CASSWEFRQFF.

This clonotype was recorded a few times. The chain is built from TRBV11-2 and TRBJ1-2; D is undetermined. Germline CDR1 SGHAT, CDR2 FQNNGV. The CDR3 loop spans 16 amino acids. V lost 0 bases and J lost 2, with 13 bases in between. Here the CDR3 reads CASSLDLGRENYGYTF. CDR3 sequence (DNA): TGTGCCAGCAGCTTAGATCTTGGCAGAGAGAACTATGGCTACACCTTC.

There are many counts of this clonotype. V is TRBV11-2 and J is TRBJ2-7; D gene unclear. V lost 3 bases, J lost 6 bases, and 9 bases lay in between. CDR3 length equals 12 residues. Germline CDR1 SGHAT, CDR2 FQNNGV. CDR3 residues: CASSFRTLEQYF. CDR3 nucleotides: TGTGCCAGCAGCTTCCGGACCCTCGAGCAGTACTTC. The full variable domain, in which reference TRBV11-2 and TRBJ2-7 provide the parts outside the CDR3, is EAGVAQSPRYKIIEKRQSVAFWCNPISGHATLYWYQQILGQGPKLLIQFQNNGVVDDSQLPKDRFSAERLKGVDSTLKIQPAKLEDSAVYLCASSFRTLEQYFGPGTRLTVT.

This clonotype was counted at least ten times. This chain joins TRBV29-1 and TRBJ1-1; maybe TRBD1 (6 bases). Germline lookup yields CDR1 SQVTM and CDR2 ANQGSEA. The CDR3 contains 11 residues. Trimming took off 7 bases at V and 1 base at J, with 7 bases between the two ends. The chain's CDR3 is CSGGRNTEAFF. The CDR3 DNA is TGCAGCGGGGGGCGGAACACTGAAGCTTTCTTT.

There are many counts of this clonotype. The V and J genes are TRBV5-1 and TRBJ2-7; a possible D gene is TRBD2 (6 bases). This CDR3 has 14 residues. V was shortened by 3 bases and J by 3 bases, with 13 bases between the two germline ends. Germline CDR1 and CDR2: SGHRS and YFSETQ. Written as DNA, the CDR3 is TGCGCCAGCAGCTACCGCGGGACTGACTACGAGCAGTACTTC. This gives the protein CASSYRGTDYEQYF.

The chain carries TRBV6-2 or TRBV6-3 and TRBJ2-3, with TRBD2 matching over 14 bases. The CDR3 totals 16 residues. V lost 6 bases and J lost 5; bases outside the gene matches: 7. In germline, CDR1 is MNHEY, CDR2 SVGEGT. The CDR3 protein is CASRTGTSGRRDTQYF. The CDR3 DNA is TGTGCCAGCAGAACCGGGACTAGCGGGAGAAGAGATACGCAGTATTTT.

In this sample, this clonotype turned up many times. The chain combines TRBV18 with TRBJ2-1; weak D call: TRBD1 (6 bases). V lost 1 base and J lost 7, with 8 bases in between. There are 13 residues in the CDR3. Germline values: CDR1 KGHSH, CDR2 LQKENI. As DNA, the CDR3 is TGTGCCAGCTCACCACTACAGGGAAATGAGCAGTTCTTC. Its translation is CASSPLQGNEQFF.

This clonotype has more than one count but fewer than ten. The chain links TRBV18 to TRBJ1-3; no clear D gene. The CDR3 has 15 amino acids. Germline CDR1 and CDR2: KGHSH and LQKENI. V shed 4 bases and J shed 2 bases, with 12 bases lying between them. The CDR3 DNA reads as TGTGCCAGCTCACGGGGAGAAAGAACTGGAAACACCATATATTTT. Amino acids: CASSRGERTGNTIYF.

This clonotype was seen more than once but under ten times. This chain uses TRBV19 with TRBJ2-7; D possibly corresponds to TRBD2 (6 bases). The length of the CDR3 is 16 residues. Germline CDR1 and CDR2: LNHDA and SQIVND (reference sequence). The V and J ends lost 4 bases and 4 bases respectively, with 20 bases between them. The CDR3 bases are TGTGCCAGTAGTAACCGACTAGGAGGTACCGTTTACGAGCAGTACTTC. This gives the protein CASSNRLGGTVYEQYF. The full variable domain, with the rest looked up from reference TRBV19 and TRBJ2-7, is DGGITQSPKYLFRKEGQNVTLSCEQNLNHDAMYWYRQDPGQGLRLIYYSQIVNDFQKGDIAEGYSVSREKKESFPLTVTSAQKNPTAFYLCASSNRLGGTVYEQYFGPGTRLTVT.

This clonotype was counted only a few times. The V and J genes are TRBV5-4 and TRBJ2-1; 7 nucleotides agree with TRBD2. The CDR3 contains 15 residues. The germline gives CDR1 SGHNT, CDR2 YYREEE (reference sequence). V gave up 4 bases and J gave up 0 bases; unmatched junction bases: 4. CDR3 nucleotides: TGTGCCAGCAGCGTAAGCGGGAACTCCTACAATGAGCAGTTCTTC. Protein: CASSVSGNSYNEQFF.

This clonotype was detected ten times or more. The chain couples TRBV12-3 or TRBV12-4 to TRBJ1-2; D not certain. V was pared by 0 bases and J by 2 bases, with 10 bases between. This CDR3 is 15 amino acids long. CDR3 sequence (DNA): TGTGCCAGCAGTTTAGCCCTTGGGGTGAACTATGGCTACACCTTC. This encodes CASSLALGVNYGYTF.

Comments on this clonotype: A much more abundant neighbour one base away suggests this may be a read error. The rearrangement links TRBV10-1 to TRBJ1-1; D not resolved. From germline, CDR1 is WNHNN and CDR2 SYGVQD (reference sequence). Between the trimmed V and J ends, which lost 3 bases and 1 base, there was a span of 21 bases. The CDR3 has 18 residues. The CDR3 loop reads CASSERARSFLRNTEAFF. CDR3 coding DNA: TGCGCCAGCAGTGAAAGGGCACGGTCCTTTCTCCGGAACACTGAAGCTTTCTTT.

A word on this clonotype: The junction differs from germline at one of its ends, possibly a read error. The chain combines TRBV11-2 with TRBJ1-4; D uncertain. Germline CDR1 and CDR2: SGHAT and FQNNGV. The CDR3 extends over 15 amino acids. The CDR3: CASGRERATNEKLFF. DNA for the CDR3: TGCGCCAGCGGCCGAGAGCGGGCAACTAATGAAAAACTGTTTTTT.

About this clonotype itself: A read error may explain this, as a much larger clone is one base away. This chain connects TRBV6-5 to TRBJ2-1; 9 nucleotides line up with TRBD2. The J segment lost 13 bases and the V segment lost 4 bases, leaving 11 bases of the junction unmatched. There are 14 residues in the CDR3. Germline lookup yields CDR1 MNHEY and CDR2 SVGAGI. For the CDR3, the DNA is TGTGCCAGCAGTTGGGGGACTAGCCAAGAGACCCAGTTCTTC. Amino acid sequence: CASSWGTSQETQFF.

This clonotype was seen ten or more times. The chain joins TRBV28 to TRBJ2-1, with a tentative D call TRBD1 (6 bases). Trimming cost V 5 bases and J 7 bases, with 15 bases left between them. Germline CDR1 is MDHEN and CDR2 is SYDVKM. The CDR3 runs 14 residues. The CDR3 DNA follows: TGTGCCAGCAGTCCCCCTACAGGGAATAATGAGCAGTTCTTC. Encoded protein: CASSPPTGNNEQFF.

In the case of this clonotype: The likely explanation is a read error, given a far larger clone one base away. The chain is built from TRBV2 and TRBJ2-1; D might be TRBD1 (6 bases). V dropped 9 bases and J dropped 10 bases, with 19 bases sitting between them. CDR3 size: 13 residues. Germline loops: CDR1 SNHLY, CDR2 FYNNEI. As DNA, the CDR3 is TGTGCCAGTATCCGGGACAACAACTACGAGCAGTTCTTC. Translation: CASIRDNNYEQFF.

The chain uses TRBV7-9 and TRBJ1-4; TRBD1 matches 9 bases. The V segment lost 6 bases and the J segment 5 bases; nucleotides outside the gene matches: 4. The CDR3 has 14 amino acids. Germline-derived CDR1 and CDR2 are SEHNR and FQNEAQ (reference sequence). CDR3 in amino acids: CASRTGTGNEKLFF. CDR3 nucleotide sequence: TGTGCCAGCAGAACCGGGACAGGGAATGAAAAACTGTTTTTT.

This clonotype occurred many times. The rearrangement joins TRBV2 to TRBJ1-2; D gene unclear. The germline V gene encodes CDR1 SNHLY and CDR2 FYNNEI. The ends were cut back, 4 bases at V and 5 bases at J, with 8 bases in the middle. This CDR3 has 12 amino acids. CDR3 residues: CASSGQQYGYTF. The CDR3, as DNA: TGTGCCAGCAGTGGGCAACAGTATGGCTACACCTTC.

This clonotype was recorded a few times. The chain has TRBV5-1 and TRBJ2-3; perhaps TRBD2 as D (6 bases). The CDR3 contains 16 residues. V dropped 0 bases and J dropped 7 bases, with 18 bases sitting between them. CDR1 SGHRS and CDR2 YFSETQ come from the germline V gene. As DNA, the CDR3 is TGCGCCAGCAGCTTGGTGGTGGGACGACGGGAGCATACGCAGTATTTT. This codes for CASSLVVGRREHTQYF.

This clonotype occurred many times. The CDR3 here is CASSPSGGGTDTQYF. The CDR3 DNA is TGTGCCAGCAGCCCAAGTGGAGGAGGCACAGATACGCAGTATTTT. This chain connects TRBV5-6 to TRBJ2-3; TRBD2 is a possible D gene (5 bases). The V end was cut by 4 bases, the J end by 1 base, with 13 bases between. This CDR3 comprises 15 residues. Germline V gives CDR1 SGHDT, CDR2 YYEEEE.

The chain recombines TRBV6-1 with TRBJ2-7; D assignment may be TRBD1 or TRBD2 (5 bases each). Germline V gives CDR1 MNHNS, CDR2 SASEGT. The CDR3 runs 15 residues. V was shortened by 3 bases and J by 2 bases, with 14 bases between the two germline ends. The CDR3 protein is CASSEGLLETYEQYF. CDR3 nucleotide sequence: TGTGCCAGCAGTGAGGGGCTACTAGAGACCTACGAGCAGTACTTC.

This clonotype was detected many times. The chain joins TRBV2 to TRBJ2-4, with 8 positions matching TRBD1. The germline V gene encodes CDR1 SNHLY and CDR2 FYNNEI. Losses at the gene ends were 6 bases for V and 3 bases for J; bases not matched to a gene: 16. The CDR3 has 18 amino acids. The CDR3 here is CASRKLRGPRFVKNIQYF. CDR3 nucleotide sequence: TGTGCCAGCAGGAAACTCAGGGGGCCCAGGTTTGTCAAAAACATTCAGTACTTC.

This clonotype was counted many times. This chain connects TRBV19 to TRBJ1-5, with D possibly matching TRBD1 (5 bases). Germline CDR1 reads LNHDA; CDR2 reads SQIVND (reference sequence). V gave up 3 bases and J gave up 0 bases, with 12 bases separating them. This CDR3 is built from 16 residues. The CDR3 nucleotides read TGTGCCAGTAGTATCACAGGACTATATAGCAATCAGCCCCAGCATTTT. Its protein product is CASSITGLYSNQPQHF.

A few counts support this clonotype. The chain has TRBV7-9 and TRBJ1-2; possible D gene TRBD1, 5 bases. CDR3 size: 18 residues. V shed 2 bases and J shed 6 bases, with 25 bases lying between them. CDR1 SEHNR and CDR2 FQNEAQ come from the germline V gene (reference sequence). CDR3 nucleotide sequence: TGTGCCAGCAGCTTATGGCGGACCCTGACCGAAGAGGGGAATGGCTACACCTTC. This encodes CASSLWRTLTEEGNGYTF.

CDR3 region: CAISDPGRGAIRQETQYF. The CDR3 nucleotides are TGTGCCATCAGTGACCCGGGCCGGGGCGCGATCCGCCAAGAGACCCAGTACTTC. V and J are TRBV10-3 and TRBJ2-5; D could derive from TRBD1 or TRBD2 (5 bases each). The length of the CDR3 is 18 residues. Germline assignment: CDR1 ENHRY and CDR2 SYGVKD. V was pared by 3 bases and J by 1 base, with 21 bases between.

This chain uses TRBV30 with TRBJ2-2; no clear D. The germline V gene has CDR1 GTSNPN and CDR2 SVGIG (reference sequence). V was clipped by 1 base and J by 0 bases, with 6 bases between them. CDR3 length: 14 residues. The CDR3 loop is CAWSGFPNTGELFF. CDR3 nucleotides: TGTGCCTGGAGTGGGTTCCCGAACACCGGGGAGCTGTTTTTT.